The 8 T cell receptor beta chains in this list originate from one sample, sequenced in a study of blood T cells in healthy people across ages. A second PCR, run for about 7 to 11 cycles, used a sample-barcoded 5' primer plus a J-beta primer mix. TCRdb fed the 5' RACE reads into MiXCR, producing one record per CDR3 protein. The sample yields some 710,000 distinct CDR3 sequences, about a fifth seen once. The sample was blood. All receptors derive from a man in his sixties or seventies in good health.

J is TRBJ1-3 and V is TRBV28, with a tentative D call TRBD1 (6 bases). The CDR3 sequence is 15 residues long. The V end lost 6 bases, the J end lost 3 bases, and 15 bases lay between the germline ends. CDR1 is MDHEN, CDR2 SYDVKM, per germline. DNA for the CDR3: TGTGCCAGCAGCCCCGGGACAACCTTTGGAAACACCATATATTTT. Its translation is CASSPGTTFGNTIYF.

This clonotype was observed once. The rearrangement joins TRBV3-1 to TRBJ2-1, with 7 bases matching TRBD2. The CDR3 extends over 18 amino acids. The trim removed 0 bases at V and 3 bases at J, leaving 11 bases unmatched. Germline V CDR1 and CDR2: LGHDT, YNNKEL (reference sequence). CDR3 region: CASSQEGIGGSYYNEQFF. The CDR3 coding sequence is TGTGCCAGCAGCCAAGAGGGGATCGGCGGGAGTTACTACAATGAGCAGTTCTTC.

The chain is built from TRBV14 and TRBJ1-1; 7 bases line up with TRBD1. Germline lookup yields CDR1 SGHDN and CDR2 FVKESK. The CDR3 contains 15 residues. The trim removed 4 bases at V and 0 bases at J, leaving 5 bases unmatched. The CDR3 sequence is CASSRTGHMNTEAFF. DNA of the CDR3: TGTGCCAGCAGCCGGACAGGCCACATGAACACTGAAGCTTTCTTT.

The sample holds a few counts of this clonotype. V usage is TRBV6-5 and J usage is TRBJ2-5; D perhaps matches TRBD1 (5 bases). The better agreement between TRBJ2-7 and the DNA end casts doubt on the J call. The CDR3 extends over 15 amino acids. Germline V gene data show CDR1 as MNHEY and CDR2 as SVGAGI. CDR3 amino acids: CASTEDGTGRYEQYF. In DNA form, the CDR3 reads TGTGCCAGCACCGAAGACGGCACAGGAAGGTACGAGCAGTACTTC.

This clonotype was recorded a few times. The chain couples TRBV20-1 to TRBJ2-1; 12 bases are shared with TRBD2. This CDR3 has 13 amino acids. CDR1 is DFQATT, CDR2 SNEGSKA, per germline (reference sequence). This CDR3 is CRAGLAGLGEQFF. The CDR3, as DNA: TGCAGGGCCGGACTAGCGGGACTCGGTGAGCAGTTCTTC.

In this sample, this clonotype turned up a few times. The genes are TRBV6-6 and TRBJ2-1, with 12 bases lining up with TRBD2. The J call may be mistaken, given a closer DNA end match to TRBJ2-5. The CDR3 covers 16 residues. Germline lookup yields CDR1 MNHNY and CDR2 SVGAGI (reference sequence). CDR3 DNA sequence: TGTGCCAGCAGTTTGGGACTAGCGGGTGACCAAGAGACCCAGTACTTC. Translated, it gives CASSLGLAGDQETQYF.

A few counts support this clonotype. This chain uses TRBV20-1 with TRBJ2-5; 12 bases line up with TRBD2. The junction had 12 bases not matched to a gene; V was cut back by 6 bases and J by 7 bases. CDR1 is DFQATT, CDR2 SNEGSKA, per germline (reference sequence). The CDR3 sequence is 15 residues long. CDR3 sequence: CSAPTSGGPVVTQYF. The CDR3 bases are TGCAGTGCACCGACTAGCGGGGGTCCTGTTGTGACCCAGTACTTC.

This clonotype was seen more than once but under ten times. The gene calls are TRBV7-3 and TRBJ2-1; TRBD2 might be the D (6 bases). Trimming removed 8 bases from V and 6 bases from J, with 14 bases in between. This CDR3 is built from 13 residues. In germline, CDR1 is SGHTA, CDR2 FQGTGA. The CDR3 region is CASQNGSGNEQFF. CDR3 DNA sequence: TGTGCCAGCCAGAACGGGAGCGGCAATGAGCAGTTCTTC.